Listed here is a single TCR beta chain. Its antigen remains unidentified. With 60 Vbeta and 13 Jbeta primers, the PCR was carried out. The data were produced by immunoSEQ multiplex PCR, yet TCRdb's version contains in-frame clones alone and is incomplete. The data hold over 100,000 clones, with 60% to 85% observed a single time. This sample is part of a study of cytomegalovirus exposure and HLA in healthy donors. Study-level findings and limits: An analysis was carried out later, and it reportedly showed fewer N-insertions in an Asian-associated ancestry cluster than the 666-donor mean.

The CDR3 length is 15 residues. V was pared by 0 bases and J by 5 bases, with 13 bases between. Germline V gene lookup returns CDR1 LNHNV and CDR2 YYDKDF (reference sequence). The sequence was obtained from a female donor in good health and CMV-seropositive. The sequenced sample consisted of PBMCs. V usage is TRBV15 and J usage is TRBJ1-1; D not resolved. The CDR3 loop is CATSREGTLRTEAFF. CDR3 bases: TGTGCCACCAGCAGAGAGGGCACCTTAAGGACTGAAGCTTTCTTT.